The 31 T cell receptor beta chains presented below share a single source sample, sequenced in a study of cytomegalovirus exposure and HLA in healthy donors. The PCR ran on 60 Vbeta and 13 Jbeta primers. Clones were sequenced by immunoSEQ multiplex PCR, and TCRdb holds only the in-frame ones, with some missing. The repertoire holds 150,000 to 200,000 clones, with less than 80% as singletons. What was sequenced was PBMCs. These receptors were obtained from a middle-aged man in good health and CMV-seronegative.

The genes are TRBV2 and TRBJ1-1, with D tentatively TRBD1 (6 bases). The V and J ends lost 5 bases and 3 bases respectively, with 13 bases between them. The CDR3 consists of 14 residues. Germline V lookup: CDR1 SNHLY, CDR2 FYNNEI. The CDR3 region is CASSTGYGDTEAFF. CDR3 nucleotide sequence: TGTGCCAGCAGTACAGGGTACGGGGACACTGAAGCTTTCTTT.

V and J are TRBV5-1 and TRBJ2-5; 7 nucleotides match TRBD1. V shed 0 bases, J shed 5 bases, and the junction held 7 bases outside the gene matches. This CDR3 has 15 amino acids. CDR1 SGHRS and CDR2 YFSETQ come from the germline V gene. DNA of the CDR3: TGCGCCAGCAGCTTGGGGGACAGTGGTAGGGAGACCCAGTACTTC. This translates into CASSLGDSGRETQYF. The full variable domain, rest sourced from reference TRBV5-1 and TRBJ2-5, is KAGVTQTPRYLIKTRGQQVTLSCSPISGHRSVSWYQQTPGQGLQFLFEYFSETQRNKGNFPGRFSGRQFSNSRSEMNVSTLELGDSALYLCASSLGDSGRETQYFGPGTRLLVL.

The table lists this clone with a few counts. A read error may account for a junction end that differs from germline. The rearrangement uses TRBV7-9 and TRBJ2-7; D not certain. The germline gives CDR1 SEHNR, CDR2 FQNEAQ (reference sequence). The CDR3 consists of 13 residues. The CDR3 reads CSSSLEETLLQYF. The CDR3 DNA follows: TGTTCCAGCAGCTTAGAGGAAACACTACTACAGTACTTC.

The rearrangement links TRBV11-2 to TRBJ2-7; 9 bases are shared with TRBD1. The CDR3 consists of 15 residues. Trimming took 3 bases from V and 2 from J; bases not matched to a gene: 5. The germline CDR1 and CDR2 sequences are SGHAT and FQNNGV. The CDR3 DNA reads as TGTGCCAGCAGCTTGGAGAGGACAGGGGCCTACGAGCAGTACTTC. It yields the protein CASSLERTGAYEQYF.

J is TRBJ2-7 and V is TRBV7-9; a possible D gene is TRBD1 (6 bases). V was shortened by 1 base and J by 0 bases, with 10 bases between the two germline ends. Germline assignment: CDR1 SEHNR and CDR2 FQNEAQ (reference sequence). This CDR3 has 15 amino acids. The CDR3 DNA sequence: TGTGCCAGCAGCTTAGGCCAGGGGTACTCCTACGAGCAGTACTTC. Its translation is CASSLGQGYSYEQYF.

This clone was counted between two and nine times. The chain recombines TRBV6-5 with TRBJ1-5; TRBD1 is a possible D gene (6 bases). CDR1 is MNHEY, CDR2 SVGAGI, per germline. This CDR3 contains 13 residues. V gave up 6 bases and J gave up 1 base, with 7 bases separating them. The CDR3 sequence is CASRRGSNQPQHF. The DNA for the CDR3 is TGTGCCAGCAGGAGGGGGAGCAATCAGCCCCAGCATTTT.

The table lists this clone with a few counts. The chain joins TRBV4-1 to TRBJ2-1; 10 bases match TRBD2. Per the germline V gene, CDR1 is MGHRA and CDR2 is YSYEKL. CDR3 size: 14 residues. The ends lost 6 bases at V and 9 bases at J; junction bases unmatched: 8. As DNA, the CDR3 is TGCGCCAGCAGACCAGCGGGAGGGCCCGGTGAGCAGTTCTTC. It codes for CASRPAGGPGEQFF.

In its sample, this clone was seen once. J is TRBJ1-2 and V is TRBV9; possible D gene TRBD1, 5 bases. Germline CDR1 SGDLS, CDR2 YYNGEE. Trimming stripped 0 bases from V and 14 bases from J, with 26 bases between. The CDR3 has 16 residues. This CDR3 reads CASSVVTLPGGASETF. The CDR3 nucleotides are TGTGCCAGCAGCGTAGTAACACTCCCTGGCGGGGCCAGTGAGACCTTC.

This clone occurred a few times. This CDR3 is CASSHGTGMNYGYTF. The CDR3 DNA sequence: TGTGCCAGCAGCCATGGGACAGGGATGAACTATGGCTACACCTTC. V usage is TRBV7-6 and J usage is TRBJ1-2; 9 bases are shared with TRBD1. Germline V gives CDR1 SGHVS, CDR2 FNYEAQ. The CDR3 is 15 amino acids. V shed 5 bases, J shed 2 bases, and the junction held 6 bases outside the gene matches.

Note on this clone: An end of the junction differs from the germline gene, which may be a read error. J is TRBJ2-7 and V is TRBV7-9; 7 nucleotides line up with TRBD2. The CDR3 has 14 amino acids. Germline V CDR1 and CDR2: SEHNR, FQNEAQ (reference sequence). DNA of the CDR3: TGTTCCAGCAGCTGGGGGGGGGATGGTTACGAGCAGTACTTC. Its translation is CSSSWGGDGYEQYF. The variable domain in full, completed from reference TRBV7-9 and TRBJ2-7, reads DTGVSQNPRHKITKRGQNVTFRCDPISEHNRLYWYRQTLGQGPEFLTYFQNEAQLEKSRLLSDRFSAERPKGSFSTLEIQRTEQGDSAMYLCSSSWGGDGYEQYFGPGTRLTVT.

The CDR3 loop reads CASGGLAGVQETQYF. CDR3 nucleotide sequence: TGTGCCAGCGGGGGACTAGCGGGTGTCCAAGAGACCCAGTACTTC. The J gene is TRBJ2-5, the V gene TRBV2, with 12 bases matching TRBD2. The CDR3 length is 15 residues. In germline, CDR1 is SNHLY, CDR2 FYNNEI. J gave up 1 base and V 8 bases, and 5 bases lay outside the gene matches.

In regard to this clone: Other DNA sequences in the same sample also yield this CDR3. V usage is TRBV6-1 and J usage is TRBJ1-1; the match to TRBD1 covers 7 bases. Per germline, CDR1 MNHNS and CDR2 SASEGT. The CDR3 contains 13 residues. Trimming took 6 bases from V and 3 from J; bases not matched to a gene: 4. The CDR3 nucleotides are TGTGCCAGCAGAACCACAGGGGACACTGAAGCTTTCTTT. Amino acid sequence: CASRTTGDTEAFF.

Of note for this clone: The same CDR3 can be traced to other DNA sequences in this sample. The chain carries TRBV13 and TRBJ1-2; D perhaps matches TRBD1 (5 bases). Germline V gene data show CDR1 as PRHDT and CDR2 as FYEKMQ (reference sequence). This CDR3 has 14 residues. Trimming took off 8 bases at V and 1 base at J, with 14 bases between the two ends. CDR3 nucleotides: TGTGCCAGCCGCCCAGGGCAGGGTAACTATGGCTACACCTTC. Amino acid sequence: CASRPGQGNYGYTF.

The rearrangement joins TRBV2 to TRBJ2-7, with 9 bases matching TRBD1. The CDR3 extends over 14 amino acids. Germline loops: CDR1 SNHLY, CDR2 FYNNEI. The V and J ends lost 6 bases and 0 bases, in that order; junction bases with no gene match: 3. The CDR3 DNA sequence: TGTGCCAGCAGGAGACAGGGGGGCTCCTACGAGCAGTACTTC. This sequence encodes CASRRQGGSYEQYF. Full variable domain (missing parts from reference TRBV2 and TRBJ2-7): EPEVTQTPSHQVTQMGQEVILRCVPISNHLYFYWYRQILGQKVEFLVSFYNNEISEKSEIFDDQFSVERPDGSNFTLKIRSTKLEDSAMYFCASRRQGGSYEQYFGPGTRLTVT.

CDR3 DNA sequence: TGCAGCGTGTTTCGGGGCTACAATGAGCAGTTCTTC. The encoded protein is CSVFRGYNEQFF. The chain links TRBV29-1 to TRBJ2-1; D may be TRBD2 (5 bases). V dropped 6 bases and J dropped 3 bases, with 9 bases sitting between them. Germline lookup yields CDR1 SQVTM and CDR2 ANQGSEA. CDR3 length equals 12 residues.

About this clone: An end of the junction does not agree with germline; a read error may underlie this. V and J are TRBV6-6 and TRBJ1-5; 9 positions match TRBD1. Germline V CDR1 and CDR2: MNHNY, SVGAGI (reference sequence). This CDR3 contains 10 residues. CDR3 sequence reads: CASRPGQGCF. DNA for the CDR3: TGTGCCAGCAGACCGGGACAGGGTTGTTTT.

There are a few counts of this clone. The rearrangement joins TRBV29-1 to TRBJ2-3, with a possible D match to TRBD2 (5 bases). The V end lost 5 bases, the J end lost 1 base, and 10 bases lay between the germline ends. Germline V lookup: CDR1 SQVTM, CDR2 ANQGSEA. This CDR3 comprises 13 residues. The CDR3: CSVSAGGTDTQYF. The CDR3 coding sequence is TGCAGCGTTTCGGCGGGTGGCACAGATACGCAGTATTTT.

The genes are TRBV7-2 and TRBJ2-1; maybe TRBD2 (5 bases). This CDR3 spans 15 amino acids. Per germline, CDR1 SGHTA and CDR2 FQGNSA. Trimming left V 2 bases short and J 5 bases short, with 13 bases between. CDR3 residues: CASSLISGFDNEQFF. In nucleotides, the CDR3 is TGTGCCAGCAGCTTAATCTCGGGGTTCGACAATGAGCAGTTCTTC.

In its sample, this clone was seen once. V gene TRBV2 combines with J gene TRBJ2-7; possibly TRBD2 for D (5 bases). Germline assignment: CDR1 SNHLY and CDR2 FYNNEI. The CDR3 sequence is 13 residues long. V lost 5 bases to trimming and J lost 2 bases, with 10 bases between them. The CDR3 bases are TGTGCCAGCAGTCTTGGACTGGCCTACGAGCAGTACTTC. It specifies CASSLGLAYEQYF.

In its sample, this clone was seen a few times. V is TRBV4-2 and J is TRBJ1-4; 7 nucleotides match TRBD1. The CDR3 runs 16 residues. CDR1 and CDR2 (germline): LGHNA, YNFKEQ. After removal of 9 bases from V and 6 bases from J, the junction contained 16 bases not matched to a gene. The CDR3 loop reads CASIGPGGEGYEKLFF. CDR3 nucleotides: TGTGCCAGTATAGGACCAGGGGGAGAGGGGTATGAAAAACTGTTTTTT.

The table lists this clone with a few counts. CDR3 loop: CAITQGDEQFF. The CDR3 nucleotides read TGTGCCATCACCCAGGGGGATGAGCAGTTCTTC. The V call is TRBV10-3, the J call TRBJ2-1; 7 positions agree with TRBD1. V dropped 7 bases and J dropped 8; count of bases not matched to a gene: 2. The CDR3 runs 11 residues. Germline CDR1 ENHRY, CDR2 SYGVKD.

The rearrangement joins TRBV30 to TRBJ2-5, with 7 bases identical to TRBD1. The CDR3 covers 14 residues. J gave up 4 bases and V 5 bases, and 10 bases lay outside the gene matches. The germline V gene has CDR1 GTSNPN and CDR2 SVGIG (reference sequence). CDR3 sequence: CAWGSDRVAETQYF. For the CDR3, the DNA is TGTGCCTGGGGATCCGACAGGGTGGCAGAGACCCAGTACTTC.

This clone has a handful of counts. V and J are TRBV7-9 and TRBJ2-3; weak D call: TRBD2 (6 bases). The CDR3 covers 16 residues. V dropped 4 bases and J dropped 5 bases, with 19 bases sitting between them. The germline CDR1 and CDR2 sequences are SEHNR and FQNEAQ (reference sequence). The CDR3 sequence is CASSYFLGGGEDTQYF. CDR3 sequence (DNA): TGTGCCAGCAGCTACTTTTTAGGCGGCGGGGAAGATACGCAGTATTTT. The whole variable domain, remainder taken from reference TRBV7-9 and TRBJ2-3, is DTGVSQNPRHKITKRGQNVTFRCDPISEHNRLYWYRQTLGQGPEFLTYFQNEAQLEKSRLLSDRFSAERPKGSFSTLEIQRTEQGDSAMYLCASSYFLGGGEDTQYFGPGTRLTVL.

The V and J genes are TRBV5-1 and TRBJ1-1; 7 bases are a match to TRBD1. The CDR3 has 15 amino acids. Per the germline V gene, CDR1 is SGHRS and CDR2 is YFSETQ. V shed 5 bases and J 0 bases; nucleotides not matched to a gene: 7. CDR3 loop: CASRTGTAMNTEAFF. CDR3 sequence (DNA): TGCGCCAGCAGAACCGGGACAGCCATGAACACTGAAGCTTTCTTT.

For the CDR3, the DNA is TGTGCCAGCAGCCGTGAGGTGTCTGGAAACACCATATATTTT. Translated: CASSREVSGNTIYF. V gene TRBV4-2 combines with J gene TRBJ1-3; D gene ambiguous. CDR3 length: 14 residues. Per the germline V gene, CDR1 is LGHNA and CDR2 is YNFKEQ. V was cut by 4 bases and J by 1 base, with 8 bases left in between.

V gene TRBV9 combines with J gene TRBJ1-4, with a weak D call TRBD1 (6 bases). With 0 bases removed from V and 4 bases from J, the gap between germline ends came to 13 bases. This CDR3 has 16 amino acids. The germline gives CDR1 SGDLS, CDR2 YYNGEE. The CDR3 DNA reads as TGTGCCAGCAGCGTAGCCCCGACAGGCCTTAATGAAAAACTGTTTTTT. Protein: CASSVAPTGLNEKLFF.

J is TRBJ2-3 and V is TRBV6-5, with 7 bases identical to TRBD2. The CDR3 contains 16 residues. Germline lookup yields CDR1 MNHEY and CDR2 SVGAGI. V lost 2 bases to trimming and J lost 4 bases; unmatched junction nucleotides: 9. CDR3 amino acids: CASSYQRGGGADTQYF. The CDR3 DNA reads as TGTGCCAGCAGTTACCAACGAGGCGGGGGTGCAGATACGCAGTATTTT.

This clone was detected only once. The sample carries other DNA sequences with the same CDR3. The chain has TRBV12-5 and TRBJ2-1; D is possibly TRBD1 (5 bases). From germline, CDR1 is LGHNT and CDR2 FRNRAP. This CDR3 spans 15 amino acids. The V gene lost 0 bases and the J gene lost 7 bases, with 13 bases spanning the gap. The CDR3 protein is CASGLVVGLGNEQFF. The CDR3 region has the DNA TGTGCTAGTGGTTTGGTGGTGGGGCTCGGGAATGAGCAGTTCTTC.

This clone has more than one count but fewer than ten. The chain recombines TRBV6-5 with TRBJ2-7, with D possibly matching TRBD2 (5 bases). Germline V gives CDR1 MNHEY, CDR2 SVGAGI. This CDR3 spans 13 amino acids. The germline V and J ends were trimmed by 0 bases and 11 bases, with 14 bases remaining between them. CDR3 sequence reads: CASSYSSSRVEYF. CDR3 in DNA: TGTGCCAGCAGTTACTCGAGTTCGAGGGTTGAGTACTTC.

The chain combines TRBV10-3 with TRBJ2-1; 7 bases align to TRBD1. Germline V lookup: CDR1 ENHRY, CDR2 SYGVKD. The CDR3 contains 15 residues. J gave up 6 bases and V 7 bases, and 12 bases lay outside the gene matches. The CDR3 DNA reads TGTGCCATCATGAATGGACAGGTTCAATCCAATGAGCAGTTCTTC. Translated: CAIMNGQVQSNEQFF.

The CDR3 DNA reads as TGTGCCACAGGGGAAGCAGATACGCAGTATTTT. Translating gives CATGEADTQYF. The rearrangement links TRBV7-9 to TRBJ2-3; the D gene is possibly TRBD1 (6 bases). CDR3 length equals 11 residues. In germline, CDR1 is SEHNR, CDR2 FQNEAQ (reference sequence). Trimming pared 10 bases from V and 4 bases from J, leaving 9 bases between.